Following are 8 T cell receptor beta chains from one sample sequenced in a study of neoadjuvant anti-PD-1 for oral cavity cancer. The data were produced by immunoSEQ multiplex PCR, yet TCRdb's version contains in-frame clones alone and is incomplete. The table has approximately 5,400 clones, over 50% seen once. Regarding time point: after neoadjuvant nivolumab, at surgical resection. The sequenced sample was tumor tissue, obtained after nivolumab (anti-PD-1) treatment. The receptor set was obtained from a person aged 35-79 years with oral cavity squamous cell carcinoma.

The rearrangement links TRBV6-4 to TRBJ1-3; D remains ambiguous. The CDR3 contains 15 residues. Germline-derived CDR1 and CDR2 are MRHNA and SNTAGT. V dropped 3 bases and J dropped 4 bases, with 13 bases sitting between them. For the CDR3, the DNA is TGTGCCAGCAGTGAACAGTCCTCGGGGGGAAACACCATATATTTT. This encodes CASSEQSSGGNTIYF.

The CDR3 coding sequence is TGTGCCAGCAGCGTCTCATCGGGGCCCAATAATTCACCCCTCCACTTT. Translated: CASSVSSGPNNSPLHF. The gene calls are TRBV9 and TRBJ1-6, with a weak D call TRBD1 (5 bases). The V gene lost 2 bases and the J gene lost 5 bases, with 14 bases spanning the gap. CDR3 size: 16 residues. The germline CDR1 and CDR2 sequences are SGDLS and YYNGEE.

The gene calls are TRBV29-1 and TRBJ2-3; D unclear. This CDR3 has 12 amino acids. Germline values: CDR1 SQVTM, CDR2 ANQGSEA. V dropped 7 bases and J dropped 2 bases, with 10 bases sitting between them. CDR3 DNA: TGCAGCGCTGTTCTAACCACAGATACGCAGTATTTT. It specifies CSAVLTTDTQYF.

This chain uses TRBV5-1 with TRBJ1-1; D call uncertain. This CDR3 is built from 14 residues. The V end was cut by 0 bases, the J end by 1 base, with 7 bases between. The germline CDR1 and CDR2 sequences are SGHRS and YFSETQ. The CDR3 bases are TGCGCCAGCAGCTTGGTTGCGGGGAACACTGAAGCTTTCTTT. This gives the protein CASSLVAGNTEAFF.

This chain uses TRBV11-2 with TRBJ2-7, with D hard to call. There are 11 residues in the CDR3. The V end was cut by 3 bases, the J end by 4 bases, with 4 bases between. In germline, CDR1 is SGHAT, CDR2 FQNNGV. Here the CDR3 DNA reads TGTGCCAGCAGCTTGAGATACGAGCAGTACTTC. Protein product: CASSLRYEQYF.

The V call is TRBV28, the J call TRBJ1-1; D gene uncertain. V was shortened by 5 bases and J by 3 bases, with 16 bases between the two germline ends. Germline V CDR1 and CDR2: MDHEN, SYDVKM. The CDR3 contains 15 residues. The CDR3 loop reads CASSDLGSWDTEAFF. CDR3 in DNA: TGTGCCAGCAGTGACCTGGGTTCTTGGGACACTGAAGCTTTCTTT.

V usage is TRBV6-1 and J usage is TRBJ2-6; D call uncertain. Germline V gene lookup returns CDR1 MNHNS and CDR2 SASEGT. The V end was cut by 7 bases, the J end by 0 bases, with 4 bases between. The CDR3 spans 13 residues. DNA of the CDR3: TGTGCCAGCACCCGCTCTGGGGCCAACGTCCTGACTTTC. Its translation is CASTRSGANVLTF.

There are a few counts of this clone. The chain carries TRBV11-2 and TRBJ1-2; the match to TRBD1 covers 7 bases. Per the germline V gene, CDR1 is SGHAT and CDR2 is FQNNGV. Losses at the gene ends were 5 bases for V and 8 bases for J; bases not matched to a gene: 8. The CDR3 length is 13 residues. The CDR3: CASSTDRARGYTF. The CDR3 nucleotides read TGTGCCAGCAGCACTGACAGGGCCCGCGGCTACACCTTC.